This T cell receptor beta chain was observed in a study of CD8+CD57+ T cells in acquired aplastic anemia. Study conclusions and caveats: Patients and controls shared twenty-nine CD8+ CDR3 sequences.

V lost 7 bases and J 1 base, leaving 14 bases between the germline ends. The CDR3 spans 14 residues. Germline V gene lookup returns CDR1 SGHTA and CDR2 FQGNSA. Concerning this clonotype: Its antigen is still unknown.

Both TCR beta VDJ combination and CDR3 sequence profiling were carried out. Genomic DNA was the template for this profiling. One entry per CDR3 protein results from TCRdb running MiXCR on the reads. The data contain 150,000 to 200,000 distinct CDR3 sequences, 45% to 50% of them seen just once; the ten biggest clones take up about 30%. Patients sequenced had flow cytometry evidence of CD8+CD57+ cell expansion. Every one of the patients had aplastic anemia (severe, acquired). The TCR sequence derives from a human donor with aplastic anemia. The sample was sorted CD4+, CD8+, or CD8+CD57+ T cells (not recorded which) from PBMCs. The rearrangement links TRBV7-2 to TRBJ2-7; weak D call: TRBD2 (5 bases). The CDR3 loop is CASKIAINSYEQYF. CDR3 coding DNA: TGTGCCAGCAAAATAGCGATCAATTCCTACGAGCAGTACTTC.